This T cell receptor (beta chain) is from a study of Ad26.COV2.S vaccination and SARS-CoV-2 variants. As for treatment: roughly 18 received Ad26.COV2.S at low or high dose, single or two shots; about 5 received placebo; per-sample allocation not given. Repertoires come from day 63 after the first vaccine or placebo injection. Method: immunoSEQ multiplex PCR; TCRdb's copy keeps in-frame clones and lacks some. The top ten hold under 2.5% of the sample, which has fewer than 400,000 clones, just under 85% seen once. This specimen was peripheral blood, taken in a trial of Ad26.COV2.S vaccine versus placebo. This receptor was taken from a person aged 18-60 years who received the Ad26.COV2.S COVID-19 vaccine or a placebo.

The CDR3 DNA follows: TGTGCCAGCAGTGGCCGGGACAGGGATGGCTACACCTTC. This encodes CASSGRDRDGYTF. The chain uses TRBV6-6 and TRBJ1-2, with 9 bases identical to TRBD1. The length of the CDR3 is 13 residues. The trim removed 5 bases at V and 6 bases at J, leaving 4 bases unmatched. Germline V gene sequence: CDR1 MNHNY, CDR2 SVGAGI (reference sequence).